Below, 15 T cell receptor beta chains from the same sample are listed, as sequenced in a study of T cell repertoires in cytomegalovirus infection. TCRdb processed the reads anew with MiXCR; each CDR3 protein has one entry. The sample lists hundreds of thousands of distinct CDR3 sequences, around 30% occurring once. No antigen has been identified for these receptors. The specimen was cultured CD8+ T cells from PBMCs, collected from culture after CMV antigen stimulation. Receptors originate from a human donor in good health (CMV status not recorded). Some clones in this sample may be carry-over from other donors' samples.

V and J are TRBV29-1 and TRBJ2-7; D is possibly TRBD2 (5 bases). V was trimmed by 4 bases and J by 0 bases, leaving 19 bases between them. The germline CDR1 and CDR2 sequences are SQVTM and ANQGSEA. The CDR3 sequence is 16 residues long. CDR3 loop: CSVVGLSRLSSYEQYF. The CDR3 DNA sequence: TGCAGCGTTGTAGGACTCTCACGTCTAAGCTCCTACGAGCAGTACTTC.

This clonotype occurred a few times. The chain uses TRBV7-6 and TRBJ1-1; D ambiguous. The CDR3 length is 16 residues. V gave up 1 base and J gave up 3 bases, with 15 bases separating them. Germline V gene data show CDR1 as SGHVS and CDR2 as FNYEAQ. The CDR3 loop reads CASSLDNSRLDTEAFF. The CDR3 nucleotides are TGTGCCAGCAGCTTAGATAACAGTCGGTTGGACACTGAAGCTTTCTTT.

Only a few counts were recorded for this clonotype. This rearrangement joins TRBV27 to TRBJ1-2; tentative D call: TRBD1 (6 bases). CDR3 length: 18 residues. The V and J ends lost 6 bases and 7 bases respectively, with 30 bases between them. Germline assignment: CDR1 MNHEY and CDR2 SMNVEV (reference sequence). This CDR3 is CASRKRQADLGYGSGYTF. Here the CDR3 DNA reads TGTGCCAGCAGGAAACGACAGGCCGACCTGGGGTATGGGTCTGGCTACACCTTC.

This clonotype was counted only a few times. The chain couples TRBV2 to TRBJ2-7; D uncertain. This CDR3 region has 13 residues. The ends were cut back, 2 bases at V and 2 bases at J, with 7 bases in the middle. The germline V gene has CDR1 SNHLY and CDR2 FYNNEI. CDR3 sequence: CASSELKPYEQYF. CDR3 nucleotides: TGTGCCAGCAGTGAACTTAAGCCCTACGAGCAGTACTTC.

The chain links TRBV4-3 to TRBJ2-1, with D possibly TRBD2 on 5 matching bases. Trimming removed 0 bases at V and 8 bases at J, with 11 bases between. The CDR3 loop spans 14 amino acids. Germline CDR1 is LGHNA and CDR2 is YSLEER. The CDR3 nucleotides are TGCGCCAGCAGCCAAGATTTTTTCGGGGATGAGCAGTTCTTC. This sequence encodes CASSQDFFGDEQFF.

This chain uses TRBV7-9 with TRBJ2-3; D possibly corresponds to TRBD2 (7 bases). In germline, CDR1 is SEHNR, CDR2 FQNEAQ (reference sequence). The CDR3 covers 17 residues. The V end lost 1 base, the J end lost 2 bases, and 16 bases lay between the germline ends. CDR3 in amino acids: CASSLGQLRGPTDTQYF. The CDR3 DNA follows: TGTGCCAGCAGCTTAGGGCAGCTGCGGGGGCCCACAGATACGCAGTATTTT.

This clonotype was recorded a few times. The rearrangement uses TRBV24-1 and TRBJ2-2, with 10 bases lining up with TRBD2. This CDR3 is built from 16 residues. V was clipped by 7 bases and J by 1 base; unmatched bases: 5. The germline gives CDR1 KGHDR, CDR2 SFDVKD. Here the CDR3 reads CATSELAGGNTGELFF. The CDR3 bases are TGTGCCACCAGCGAGTTAGCGGGGGGGAACACCGGGGAGCTGTTTTTT.

This clonotype was recorded a few times. The chain joins TRBV2 to TRBJ2-6; 8 bases are shared with TRBD2. The CDR3 loop spans 18 amino acids. Germline V gene lookup returns CDR1 SNHLY and CDR2 FYNNEI. The V and J ends lost 8 bases and 0 bases, in that order; junction bases with no gene match: 12. Here the CDR3 reads CASFGRGSADSGANVLTF. CDR3 in DNA: TGTGCCAGCTTCGGGAGGGGCTCTGCTGACTCTGGGGCCAACGTCCTGACTTTC.

This clonotype has more than one count but fewer than ten. The chain carries TRBV7-6 and TRBJ2-7; TRBD2 matches at 9 bases. Germline CDR1 SGHVS, CDR2 FNYEAQ. The CDR3 runs to 16 residues. Trimming took 2 bases from V and 1 from J; bases not matched to a gene: 6. This CDR3 reads CASSLRGGAGSYEQYF. Here the CDR3 DNA reads TGTGCCAGCAGCTTACGCGGGGGGGCGGGGTCCTACGAGCAGTACTTC.

V gene TRBV6-2 or TRBV6-3 combines with J gene TRBJ2-1, with TRBD1 matching 9 bases. Germline trimming cut 7 bases from V and 9 bases from J; bases unmatched to any gene: 4. The CDR3 consists of 12 residues. Germline V gene sequence: CDR1 MNHEY, CDR2 SVGEGT. CDR3 loop: CASTGTGTEQFF. The CDR3 nucleotides read TGTGCCAGCACCGGGACAGGGACTGAGCAGTTCTTC.

The genes are TRBV7-4 and TRBJ1-5; D call uncertain. Germline CDR1 and CDR2: SGHVT and SQSDAQ. Trimming left V 1 base short and J 3 bases short, with 10 bases between. The CDR3 contains 15 residues. CDR3 sequence: CASSLDALDNQPQHF. The CDR3 DNA reads TGTGCCAGCAGCTTAGACGCGTTGGACAATCAGCCCCAGCATTTT.

This clonotype was seen a handful of times. The gene calls are TRBV5-4 and TRBJ2-3; 9 nucleotides align to TRBD1. Looked up from germline, CDR1 is SGHNT and CDR2 is YYREEE (reference sequence). The V and J ends lost 4 bases and 0 bases, in that order; junction bases with no gene match: 6. This CDR3 spans 16 amino acids. This CDR3 is CASSTLQGASTDTQYF. The CDR3 DNA is TGTGCCAGCAGCACTTTACAGGGGGCCAGCACAGATACGCAGTATTTT.

This clonotype was recorded many times. The J gene is TRBJ2-7, the V gene TRBV7-2; no clear D gene. Germline CDR1 SGHTA, CDR2 FQGNSA. The CDR3 is 12 amino acids. The V gene lost 3 bases and the J gene lost 2 bases, with 5 bases spanning the gap. The CDR3 reads CASSFPTYEQYF. The DNA for the CDR3 is TGTGCCAGCAGCTTCCCCACCTACGAGCAGTACTTC. Combining the CDR3 with reference TRBV7-2 and TRBJ2-7 gives the whole variable domain GAGVSQSPSNKVTEKGKDVELRCDPISGHTALYWYRQSLGQGLEFLIYFQGNSAPDKSGLPSDRFSAERTGGSVSTLTIQRTQQEDSAVYLCASSFPTYEQYFGPGTRLTVT.

This clonotype has a count of ten or more. This chain joins TRBV12-3 or TRBV12-4 and TRBJ2-5, with 7 bases aligning to TRBD2. Trimming cost V 6 bases and J 2 bases; bases outside gene matches: 9. The CDR3 is 15 amino acids. CDR3 region: CASSLGGSIQETQYF. CDR3 DNA sequence: TGTGCCAGCAGCCTGGGGGGGTCTATTCAAGAGACCCAGTACTTC.

The chain uses TRBV24-1 and TRBJ2-1; no reliable D call. CDR1 and CDR2 from the germline V gene are KGHDR and SFDVKD. V dropped 4 bases and J dropped 3 bases, with 18 bases sitting between them. The CDR3 extends over 17 amino acids. In DNA form, the CDR3 reads TGTGCCACCAGTGAGGCTGCCGGTACAAGGAGCTACAATGAGCAGTTCTTC. Its protein is CATSEAAGTRSYNEQFF.